This TCR beta chain was sequenced for a study of shared clonotypes between healthy human individuals. Using immunoSEQ multiplex PCR, the repertoire was profiled, and TCRdb retains in-frame clones only, with some absent. The data show 950,000 to 1,300,000 clones, roughly 75% seen once. Specimen: memory CD4+ T cells sorted from blood. Subset reported: CD45RA-negative fraction. The sequence was collected from a man between 18 and 29 years old in good health.

The CDR3 nucleotides read TGTGCCAGCAGCCTCAGACCCGAACGGGGGATGAACACTGAAGCTTTCTTT. It is translated as CASSLRPERGMNTEAFF. V is TRBV5-6 and J is TRBJ1-1; weak D call: TRBD1 (5 bases). V dropped 4 bases and J dropped 0 bases, with 19 bases sitting between them. CDR3 length: 17 residues. Germline loops: CDR1 SGHDT, CDR2 YYEEEE. Full variable domain (outside the CDR3, taken from reference TRBV5-6 and TRBJ1-1): DAGVTQSPTHLIKTRGQQVTLRCSPKSGHDTVSWYQQALGQGPQFIFQYYEEEERQRGNFPDRFSGHQFPNYSSELNVNALLLGDSALYLCASSLRPERGMNTEAFFGQGTRLTVV.